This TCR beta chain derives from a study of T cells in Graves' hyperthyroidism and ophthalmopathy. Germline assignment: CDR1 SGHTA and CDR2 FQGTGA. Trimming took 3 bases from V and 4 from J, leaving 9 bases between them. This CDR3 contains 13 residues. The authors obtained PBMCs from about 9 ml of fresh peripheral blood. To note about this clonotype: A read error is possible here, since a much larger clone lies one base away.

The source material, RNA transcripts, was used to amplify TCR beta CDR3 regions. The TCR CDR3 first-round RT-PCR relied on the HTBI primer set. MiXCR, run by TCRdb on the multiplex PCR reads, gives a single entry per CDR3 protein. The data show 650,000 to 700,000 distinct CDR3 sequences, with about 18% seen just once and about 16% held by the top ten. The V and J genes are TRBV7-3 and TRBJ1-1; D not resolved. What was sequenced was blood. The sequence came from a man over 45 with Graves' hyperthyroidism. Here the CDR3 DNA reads TGTGCCAGCAGCTTTACAGTTATCACTGAAGCTTTCTTT. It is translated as CASSFTVITEAFF.